These T cell receptor beta chains were read from a single sample in a study of blood T cells in healthy people across ages. A single record per CDR3 protein comes from TCRdb applying MiXCR to the 5' RACE reads. This sample yields approximately 1,700,000 distinct CDR3 sequences, of which 39% are seen a single time; under 30% belongs to the top ten. The sample consisted of blood. The receptors stem from a human donor in good health. Each CDR3 is given with its conserved first and last residue. D genes are given only for firm matches. A row's size may be missing; if present it is once, few, many or a size class.

CDR3,DNA,D,V,J,size
CASSWASGDLGEQFF,TGTGCCAGCAGTTGGGCTAGCGGGGACTTGGGTGAGCAGTTCTTC,TRBD2,TRBV12-3/TRBV12-4,TRBJ2-1,many
CASSPPGETEAFF,TGCGCCAGCAGCCCACCCGGGGAGACTGAAGCTTTCTTT,NA,TRBV4-1,TRBJ1-1,NA
CASSLVVGLTDTQYF,TGCGCCAGCAGCTTGGTCGTAGGGCTCACAGATACGCAGTATTTT,NA,TRBV5-1,TRBJ2-3,few
CASSLSAGAPDTQYF,TGTGCCAGCAGCTTAAGTGCGGGGGCCCCCGATACGCAGTATTTT,NA,TRBV7-2,TRBJ2-3,NA
CASRLRGAGNTIYF,TGTGCCAGCAGACTCAGGGGAGCAGGAAACACCATATATTTT,NA,TRBV6-5,TRBJ1-3,once
CASSLARESADTQYF,TGTGCCAGCAGCTTAGCGCGGGAGTCAGCGGATACGCAGTATTTT,TRBD2,TRBV7-2,TRBJ2-3,NA
CAGSWDSSSYNEQFF,TGCGCCGGCAGTTGGGACTCAAGCTCCTACAATGAGCAGTTCTTC,NA,TRBV5-1,TRBJ2-1,NA
CASSVGNPVETQYF,TGTGCCAGCAGCGTAGGAAACCCTGTGGAGACCCAGTACTTC,NA,TRBV9,TRBJ2-5,NA
CSALGGPYNSPLHF,TGCAGTGCCCTCGGGGGGCCCTATAATTCACCCCTCCACTTT,NA,TRBV20-1,TRBJ1-6,NA
CASSLRTGLAYEQYF,TGTGCCAGCAGCCTTCGGACTGGCCTTGCCTACGAGCAGTACTTC,NA,TRBV7-9,TRBJ2-7,NA
CASSQDQAGGLNEQFF,TGCGCCAGCAGCCAAGATCAGGCGGGGGGGCTTAATGAGCAGTTCTTC,TRBD2,TRBV4-3,TRBJ2-1,NA
CASRPRDRGPYEQYF,TGTGCCAGCAGACCCCGGGACAGGGGCCCCTACGAGCAGTACTTC,TRBD1,TRBV3-1,TRBJ2-7,few
CASSTGLLTDTQYF,TGTGCCAGCAGTACGGGACTGCTAACAGATACGCAGTATTTT,NA,TRBV28,TRBJ2-3,few
CASTQGYGYGYTF,TGCGCCAGCACCCAGGGGTACGGATATGGCTACACCTTC,NA,TRBV5-1,TRBJ1-2,NA
CATSRGVAGGIETQYF,TGTGCCACCAGCAGAGGGGTAGCGGGGGGGATAGAGACCCAGTACTTC,TRBD2,TRBV15,TRBJ2-5,few